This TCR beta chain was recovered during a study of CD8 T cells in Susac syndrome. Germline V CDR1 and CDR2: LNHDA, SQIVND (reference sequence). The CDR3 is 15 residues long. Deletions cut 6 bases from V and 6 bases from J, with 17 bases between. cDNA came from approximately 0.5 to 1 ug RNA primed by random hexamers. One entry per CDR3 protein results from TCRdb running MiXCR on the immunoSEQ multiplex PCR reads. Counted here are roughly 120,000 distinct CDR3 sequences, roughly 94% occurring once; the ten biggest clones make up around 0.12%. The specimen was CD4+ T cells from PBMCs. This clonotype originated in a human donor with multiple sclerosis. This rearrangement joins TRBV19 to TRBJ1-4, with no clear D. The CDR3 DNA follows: TGTGCCAGTAGGAACCGGGGAGCGCTAGATGAAAAACTGTTTTTT. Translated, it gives CASRNRGALDEKLFF.